This T cell receptor (beta chain) is from a study of blood T cell repertoires in COVID-19. Study overall: Specimens from acute and convalescent COVID-19 originated in the United States, Italy and Spain. T cells, B-cell-depleted T cells, or PBMCs provided the cDNA or gDNA that served as material.

In the original analysis: Amplified reference gene primers provided the basis for estimating nucleated cell counts. Some clones are missing from TCRdb's copy, which holds only in-frame ones; the method was immunoSEQ multiplex PCR. V, J and clone size derive from that table, while D and trimming were established from the DNA sequence. The sample shows about 73,000 clones, around 77% of them seen only once. Patients at the Seattle site were enrolled during active infection and followed longitudinally. V lost 5 bases to trimming and J lost 5 bases, with 12 bases between them. The CDR3 contains 13 residues. Germline V gene sequence: CDR1 PRHDT, CDR2 FYEKMQ (reference sequence).

Material: peripheral blood. V gene TRBV13 combines with J gene TRBJ2-5; no firm D call. The TCR comes from a man between 65 and 85 years old with COVID-19, enrolled during active disease. The CDR3 DNA sequence: TGTGCCAGCAGCAAGGAGATAGAGGAGACCCAGTACTTC. Protein product: CASSKEIEETQYF.